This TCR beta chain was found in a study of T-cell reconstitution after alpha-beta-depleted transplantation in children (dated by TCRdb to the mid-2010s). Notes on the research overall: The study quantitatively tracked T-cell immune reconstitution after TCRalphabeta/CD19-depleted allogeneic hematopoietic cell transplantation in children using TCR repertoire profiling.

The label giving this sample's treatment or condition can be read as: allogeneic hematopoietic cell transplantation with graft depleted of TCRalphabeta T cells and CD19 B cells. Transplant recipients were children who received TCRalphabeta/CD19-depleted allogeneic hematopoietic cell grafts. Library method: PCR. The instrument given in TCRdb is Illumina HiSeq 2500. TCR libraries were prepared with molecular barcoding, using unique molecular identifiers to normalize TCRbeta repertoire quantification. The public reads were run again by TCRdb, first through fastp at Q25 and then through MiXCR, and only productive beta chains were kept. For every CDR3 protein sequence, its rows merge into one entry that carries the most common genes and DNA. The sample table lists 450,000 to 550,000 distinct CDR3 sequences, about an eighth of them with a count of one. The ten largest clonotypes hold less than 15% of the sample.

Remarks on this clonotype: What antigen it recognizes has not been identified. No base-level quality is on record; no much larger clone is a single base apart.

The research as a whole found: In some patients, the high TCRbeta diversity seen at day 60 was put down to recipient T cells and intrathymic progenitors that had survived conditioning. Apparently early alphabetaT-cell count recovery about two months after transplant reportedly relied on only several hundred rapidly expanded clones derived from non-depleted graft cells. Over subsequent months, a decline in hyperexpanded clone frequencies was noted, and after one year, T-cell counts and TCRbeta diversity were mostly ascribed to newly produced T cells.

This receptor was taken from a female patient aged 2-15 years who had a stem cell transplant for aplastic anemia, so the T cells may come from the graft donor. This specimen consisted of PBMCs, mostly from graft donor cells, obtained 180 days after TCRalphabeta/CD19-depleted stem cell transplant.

The CDR3 sequence is CAIRGGGEGTGELFF. The DNA sequence is as follows: TGTGCCATCAGGGGCGGAGGGGAGGGCACCGGGGAGCTGTTTTTT. The chain uses TRBV10-3 and TRBJ2-2; a stretch of 7 junction bases matches TRBD2. Trimming leaves V shorter by 6 bases and J shorter by 4 bases, with the junction holding 8 bases beyond the gene matches. CDR1 ENHRY and CDR2 SYGVKD are derived from the germline V gene. The CDR3 measures 15 amino acids from cysteine to phenylalanine. The only DNA kept is the CDR3, 45 bases in frame from the first base.